This TCR beta chain was recovered during a study of T cells expressing NK-cell markers. Whole-study context: Sorted T-cell subsets CD3+CD56+NKG2C+, CD3+CD56+NKG2C- and CD3+CD56-NKG2C+ were TCR beta-sequenced.

The V gene's germline CDR1 is MDHEN and CDR2 SYDVKM. CDR3 length: 12 amino acids. As the method of synthesis, 5'RACE template switching with UMIs yielded TCR beta cDNA. No DNA is given; TCRdb re-called the 5' RACE reads and lists each CDR3 protein once. The table for this sample gives about 550,000 distinct CDR3 sequences. Concerning this clonotype itself: Its antigen is undetermined.

Findings and caveats of the study: The contribution of dominant NKG2C+ clonotypes to CD8+ T cells in several donors was about 1.0-7.0%. Whether expanded NKG2C+ T cell clones were HCMV specific stayed uncertain.

V and J are TRBV28 and TRBJ2-7; no DNA is available, so the TRBD2 call from TCRdb remains unchecked. The sample was blood T cells: a sorted CD56 or NKG2C T cell subset, CD4+ or CD8+ T cells, or bulk PBMC T cells (not recorded which). The TCR was taken from a man aged 18 to 29 in good health. CDR3 sequence: CASGETTYEQYF.